These 11 T cell receptor beta chains share one sample of origin, sequenced in a study of shared clonotypes between healthy human individuals. Using immunoSEQ multiplex PCR, the repertoire was profiled, and TCRdb retains in-frame clones only, with some absent. The sample includes some 2.1 million clones, about 94% of them seen just once. CD45RO negativity and positive selection for CCR7 defined naive CD8 cells, a population that excluded terminally differentiated effector memory CD45RA+ cells. Specimen: naive CD8+ T cells from PBMCs. The receptors come from a man aged 18 to 30 in good health. Some clones in this sample may be carry-over from other donors' samples.

The V call is TRBV11-2, the J call TRBJ2-7; 8 bases fit TRBD2. Germline V lookup: CDR1 SGHAT, CDR2 FQNNGV. V shed 5 bases and J 5 bases; nucleotides not matched to a gene: 11. The CDR3 runs to 15 residues. The CDR3 here is CASSIRAGVLHEQYF. CDR3 nucleotide sequence: TGTGCCAGCAGCATCCGAGCGGGAGTGCTACACGAGCAGTACTTC.

This chain connects TRBV5-1 to TRBJ1-1; D possibly corresponds to TRBD1 (5 bases). Germline values: CDR1 SGHRS, CDR2 YFSETQ. Trimming took off 4 bases at V and 1 base at J, with 8 bases between the two ends. This CDR3 contains 13 residues. CDR3 DNA: TGCGCCAGCAGCGTGACAGCGAACACTGAAGCTTTCTTT. This encodes CASSVTANTEAFF. Full variable domain (remainder filled in from reference TRBV5-1 and TRBJ1-1): KAGVTQTPRYLIKTRGQQVTLSCSPISGHRSVSWYQQTPGQGLQFLFEYFSETQRNKGNFPGRFSGRQFSNSRSEMNVSTLELGDSALYLCASSVTANTEAFFGQGTRLTVV.

The chain joins TRBV5-1 to TRBJ1-6; TRBD1 might be the D (5 bases). With 3 bases removed from V and 6 bases from J, the gap between germline ends came to 22 bases. This CDR3 is 18 amino acids long. The V gene's germline CDR1 is SGHRS and CDR2 YFSETQ. CDR3: CASSWGKISRDSNSPLHF. The CDR3 DNA reads TGCGCCAGCAGCTGGGGGAAGATTTCGCGGGACTCTAATTCACCCCTCCACTTT. Supplemented by reference TRBV5-1 and TRBJ1-6, the full variable domain reads KAGVTQTPRYLIKTRGQQVTLSCSPISGHRSVSWYQQTPGQGLQFLFEYFSETQRNKGNFPGRFSGRQFSNSRSEMNVSTLELGDSALYLCASSWGKISRDSNSPLHFGNGTRLTVT.

The chain employs TRBV10-3 and TRBJ2-7, with TRBD1 matching over 7 bases. Germline V gene sequence: CDR1 ENHRY, CDR2 SYGVKD. This CDR3 comprises 20 residues. V shed 3 bases and J 2 bases; nucleotides not matched to a gene: 22. The CDR3 loop reads CAISEPTRQGKIAITYEQYF. In DNA form, the CDR3 reads TGTGCCATCAGTGAACCTACCAGACAGGGTAAAATAGCTATTACCTACGAGCAGTACTTC.

V usage is TRBV28 and J usage is TRBJ2-3; a possible D gene is TRBD2 (6 bases). The CDR3 totals 13 residues. Trimming took 8 bases from V and 4 from J, leaving 13 bases between them. Per germline, CDR1 MDHEN and CDR2 SYDVKM. CDR3 sequence: CASSGDWADTQYF. CDR3 nucleotide sequence: TGTGCCAGCTCGGGAGACTGGGCAGATACGCAGTATTTT.

V and J are TRBV7-6 and TRBJ2-1, with D uncertain. The CDR3 has 13 amino acids. V was cut by 3 bases and J by 5 bases, with 8 bases left in between. Germline-derived CDR1 and CDR2 are SGHVS and FNYEAQ. This CDR3 reads CASSFFYNNEQFF. In nucleotides, the CDR3 is TGTGCCAGCAGCTTTTTCTACAACAATGAGCAGTTCTTC. Full variable domain (missing parts from reference TRBV7-6 and TRBJ2-1): GAGVSQSPRYKVTKRGQDVALRCDPISGHVSLYWYRQALGQGPEFLTYFNYEAQQDKSGLPNDRFSAERPEGSISTLTIQRTEQRDSAMYRCASSFFYNNEQFFGPGTRLTVL.

This clone occurred a few times. The chain combines TRBV4-3 with TRBJ1-1, with unresolved D. Germline V lookup: CDR1 LGHNA, CDR2 YSLEER. The CDR3 is made up of 18 amino acids. Trimming took 5 bases from V and 0 from J, leaving 22 bases between them. In DNA, the CDR3 is TGCGCCAGCAGCGACGGGGTTCCGACCGAAATCATGAACACTGAAGCTTTCTTT. Residues: CASSDGVPTEIMNTEAFF.

V usage is TRBV27 and J usage is TRBJ2-2; possible D gene TRBD1, 6 bases. This CDR3 has 16 amino acids. V was cut by 2 bases and J by 0 bases, with 10 bases left in between. CDR1 is MNHEY, CDR2 SMNVEV, per germline (reference sequence). The CDR3 DNA is TGTGCCAGCAGTTTAGACAGGATCGCGAACACCGGGGAGCTGTTTTTT. This gives the protein CASSLDRIANTGELFF.

V gene TRBV7-6 combines with J gene TRBJ2-5, with 11 nucleotides matching TRBD2. The assigned J gene may be wrong: the sequence end matches TRBJ2-7 better. There are 15 residues in the CDR3. Germline V gene lookup returns CDR1 SGHVS and CDR2 FNYEAQ. The chain's CDR3 is CASSSGTSGKYEQYF. The CDR3 DNA sequence: TGTGCCAGCAGCTCCGGGACTAGCGGAAAATACGAGCAGTACTTC.

The chain employs TRBV7-9 and TRBJ2-6; no definite D call. Between the trimmed V and J ends, which lost 4 bases and 0 bases, there was a span of 19 bases. The CDR3 spans 19 residues. CDR1 SEHNR and CDR2 FQNEAQ come from the germline V gene (reference sequence). CDR3 coding DNA: TGTGCCAGCAGCTCCACACTAATAGGCGGAATCTCTGGGGCCAACGTCCTGACTTTC. Encoded protein: CASSSTLIGGISGANVLTF.

Of note for this clone: Other nucleotide sequences in the sample specify the same CDR3. This sequence joins TRBV9 and TRBJ2-1; TRBD2 aligns across 9 bases. The ends lost 3 bases at V and 0 bases at J; junction bases unmatched: 1. CDR1 and CDR2 (germline): SGDLS, YYNGEE. CDR3 length equals 15 residues. The CDR3 sequence is CASSASGTSYNEQFF. CDR3 bases: TGTGCCAGCAGCGCTAGCGGGACCTCCTACAATGAGCAGTTCTTC. The variable domain in full, with the rest retrieved from reference TRBV9 and TRBJ2-1, is DSGVTQTPKHLITATGQRVTLRCSPRSGDLSVYWYQQSLDQGLQFLIQYYNGEERAKGNILERFSAQQFPDLHSELNLSSLELGDSALYFCASSASGTSYNEQFFGPGTRLTVL.